Below are 4 T cell receptor beta chains sequenced from a single sample in a study of cytomegalovirus exposure and HLA in healthy donors. 13 Jbeta primers and 60 Vbeta primers were used for the PCR. Data came from immunoSEQ multiplex PCR; TCRdb stores just in-frame clones and leaves some out. There are around 150,000 clones in the sample; approximately 80% occur only once, and 3% to 3.5% lies in the top ten. The sample taken for sequencing was PBMCs. The receptor set was obtained from a man aged 40-55 years in good health and CMV-seronegative.

V gene TRBV5-8 combines with J gene TRBJ1-5, with a tentative D call TRBD1 (5 bases). Germline loops: CDR1 SGHTS, CDR2 YDEGEE. The V and J ends lost 2 bases and 4 bases respectively, with 7 bases between them. The CDR3 has 13 amino acids. The CDR3: CASSFGGNQPQHF. The DNA for the CDR3 is TGTGCCAGCAGCTTTGGGGGGAATCAGCCCCAGCATTTT. The variable domain in full, completed from reference TRBV5-8 and TRBJ1-5, reads EAGVTQSPTHLIKTRGQQATLRCSPISGHTSVYWYQQALGLGLQFLLWYDEGEERNRGNFPPRFSGRQFPNYSSELNVNALELEDSALYLCASSFGGNQPQHFGDGTRLSIL.

The chain has TRBV30 and TRBJ1-1, with D possibly being TRBD1 (6 bases). Germline V gives CDR1 GTSNPN, CDR2 SVGIG (reference sequence). The germline V and J ends were trimmed by 8 bases and 3 bases, with 13 bases remaining between them. The CDR3 contains 12 residues. The CDR3 is CARTQGDTEAFF. The CDR3 DNA sequence: TGTGCCAGGACACAGGGTGACACTGAAGCTTTCTTT.

In the case of this clone: The junction does not match germline at one end; this may be a read error. V and J are TRBV18 and TRBJ2-5; TRBD2 might be the D (6 bases). The CDR3 totals 16 residues. Germline CDR1 reads KGHSH; CDR2 reads LQKENI. The CDR3 sequence: CASTPLEGIVASAQYF. In DNA, the CDR3 is TGTGCCAGCACACCACTGGAGGGAATCGTGGCATCGGCCCAGTACTTC. Combining the CDR3 with reference TRBV18 and TRBJ2-5 gives the whole variable domain NAGVMQNPRHLVRRRGQEARLRCSPMKGHSHVYWYRQLPEEGLKFMVYLQKENIIDESGMPKERFSAEFPKEGPSILRIQQVVRGDSAAYFCASTPLEGIVASAQYFGPGTRLLVL.

The chain links TRBV6-5 to TRBJ1-3; 8 nucleotides match TRBD1. Trimming at V came to 3 bases and at J to 0 bases, leaving 1 base not matched to a gene. The CDR3 has 15 residues. The germline V gene has CDR1 MNHEY and CDR2 SVGAGI. The CDR3 DNA follows: TGTGCCAGCAGTTATACAGGGGGCTCTGGAAACACCATATATTTT. It specifies CASSYTGGSGNTIYF.